This passage covers 29 T cell receptor beta chains from one sample sequenced in a study of blood T cell repertoires in COVID-19. Some clones are missing from TCRdb's copy, which holds only in-frame ones; the method was immunoSEQ multiplex PCR. Of about 330,000 clones in the sample, roughly 90% were seen once. The specimen was peripheral blood. The receptors shown here come from a woman aged 50 to 60 with active or convalescent COVID-19.

The chain uses TRBV29-1 and TRBJ2-1; 13 bases line up with TRBD2. Germline CDR1 and CDR2: SQVTM and ANQGSEA. The CDR3 covers 15 residues. V lost 6 bases and J lost 9; bases outside the gene matches: 11. The CDR3 sequence: CSVRPGLAGLGEQFF. The DNA for the CDR3 is TGCAGCGTGAGGCCGGGACTAGCGGGATTGGGTGAGCAGTTCTTC.

The V call is TRBV14, the J call TRBJ1-1; no reliable D call. V shed 4 bases and J shed 6 bases, with 15 bases lying between them. CDR1 and CDR2 from the germline V gene are SGHDN and FVKESK. The CDR3 is 14 amino acids. The CDR3 loop reads CASSRFPQSAEAFF. The CDR3 bases are TGTGCCAGCAGCCGCTTCCCGCAGAGCGCTGAAGCTTTCTTT.

The V call is TRBV7-3, the J call TRBJ2-2; weak D call: TRBD1 (5 bases). The germline V gene encodes CDR1 SGHTA and CDR2 FQGTGA. The CDR3 runs 13 residues. The V gene lost 5 bases and the J gene lost 5 bases, with 9 bases spanning the gap. The CDR3 coding sequence is TGTGCCAGCAGCAGACAGAAGACCGGGGAGCTGTTTTTT. Amino acid sequence: CASSRQKTGELFF.

V usage is TRBV28 and J usage is TRBJ2-7, with D perhaps matching TRBD1 (5 bases). The V and J ends lost 6 bases and 2 bases respectively, with 17 bases between them. The germline V gene encodes CDR1 MDHEN and CDR2 SYDVKM. The CDR3 spans 15 residues. CDR3 protein: CASSLAQGKTYEQYF. CDR3 sequence (DNA): TGTGCCAGCAGCCTCGCCCAGGGCAAGACCTACGAGCAGTACTTC.

The chain carries TRBV7-8 and TRBJ2-7; 13 bases are a match to TRBD2. The trim removed 1 base at V and 0 bases at J, leaving 3 bases unmatched. Germline V CDR1 and CDR2: SGHVS, FQNEAQ. The CDR3 spans 17 residues. CDR3 sequence (DNA): TGTGCCAGCAGCTTAGGACTAGCGGGAGGATTCTCCTACGAGCAGTACTTC. Amino acids: CASSLGLAGGFSYEQYF.

V is TRBV29-1 and J is TRBJ2-1, with 9 bases lining up with TRBD1. CDR3 length: 15 residues. Germline CDR1 reads SQVTM; CDR2 reads ANQGSEA. After removal of 4 bases from V and 14 bases from J, the junction contained 18 bases not matched to a gene. Here the CDR3 reads CSVASPGQGLLAEFF. CDR3 nucleotides: TGCAGCGTTGCCTCTCCGGGACAGGGTCTACTTGCGGAGTTCTTC.

Comment on this clone: The sample has other DNA sequences that encode this CDR3 too. This sequence joins TRBV27 and TRBJ1-5, with D unclear. V was cut by 6 bases and J by 0 bases, with 6 bases left in between. CDR3 length equals 13 residues. Germline assignment: CDR1 MNHEY and CDR2 SMNVEV (reference sequence). The CDR3 nucleotides read TGTGCCAGCAGCCCGTATAGCAATCAGCCCCAGCATTTT. Protein sequence: CASSPYSNQPQHF.

The chain is built from TRBV4-2 and TRBJ2-3, with 9 positions matching TRBD2. Germline loops: CDR1 LGHNA, CDR2 YNFKEQ. There are 16 residues in the CDR3. Trimming cost V 4 bases and J 4 bases; bases outside gene matches: 9. CDR3 nucleotides: TGTGCCAGCAGCCCGGGGGCGGGAGGGCCCGCAGATACGCAGTATTTT. It yields the protein CASSPGAGGPADTQYF.

The chain combines TRBV7-8 with TRBJ1-5; TRBD1 might be the D (5 bases). V was shortened by 6 bases and J by 2 bases, with 8 bases between the two germline ends. Looked up from germline, CDR1 is SGHVS and CDR2 is FQNEAQ. CDR3 length: 13 amino acids. The DNA of the CDR3 is TGTGCCAGCAGGGAACAGGGCAATCAGCCCCAGCATTTT. Translated, it gives CASREQGNQPQHF.

The chain uses TRBV2 and TRBJ1-3, with 7 bases fitting TRBD1. Germline V gives CDR1 SNHLY, CDR2 FYNNEI. This CDR3 has 18 amino acids. V lost 0 bases, J lost 0 bases, and 8 bases stayed unmatched. The CDR3 bases are TGTGCCAGCAGTGAAGCGGACGACAGGGAGGTCTCTGGAAACACCATATATTTT. It encodes CASSEADDREVSGNTIYF.

The chain couples TRBV6-6 to TRBJ1-3; no clear D. The V gene's germline CDR1 is MNHNY and CDR2 SVGAGI (reference sequence). The V gene lost 3 bases and the J gene lost 3 bases, with 9 bases spanning the gap. This CDR3 spans 14 amino acids. This CDR3 reads CASSYSGSGNTIYF. The DNA of the CDR3 is TGTGCCAGCAGTTATTCGGGAAGTGGAAACACCATATATTTT.

The chain links TRBV18 to TRBJ1-2; 7 bases are a match to TRBD1. The junction had 4 bases not matched to a gene; V was cut back by 3 bases and J by 0 bases. CDR1 is KGHSH, CDR2 LQKENI, per germline. The CDR3 has 15 residues. CDR3 protein: CASSPGTATNYGYTF. CDR3 nucleotides: TGTGCCAGCTCACCCGGGACAGCCACTAACTATGGCTACACCTTC.

The J gene is TRBJ2-7, the V gene TRBV5-1, with D hard to call. Germline lookup yields CDR1 SGHRS and CDR2 YFSETQ. Trimming left V 0 bases short and J 0 bases short, with 7 bases between. This CDR3 has 14 amino acids. The CDR3: CASSLVENSYEQYF. The CDR3 coding sequence is TGCGCCAGCAGCTTGGTTGAGAACTCCTACGAGCAGTACTTC.

This clone was recorded once. The chain combines TRBV19 with TRBJ1-1, with D possibly matching TRBD1 (6 bases). The CDR3 is made up of 14 amino acids. V was cut by 1 base and J by 3 bases, with 9 bases left in between. Per the germline V gene, CDR1 is LNHDA and CDR2 is SQIVND (reference sequence). The CDR3 coding sequence is TGTGCCAGTAGTATAGCAGGGGCGGACACTGAAGCTTTCTTT. Protein: CASSIAGADTEAFF.

The rearrangement links TRBV10-3 to TRBJ2-5, with 9 bases lining up with TRBD2. Trimming at V came to 6 bases and at J to 2 bases, leaving 7 bases not matched to a gene. Germline V gives CDR1 ENHRY, CDR2 SYGVKD. This CDR3 comprises 15 residues. The CDR3 DNA is TGTGCCATCAGCGCCGGAGCGGGGGGACAAGAGACCCAGTACTTC. It specifies CAISAGAGGQETQYF.

This clone is judged medium-sized. The chain uses TRBV5-4 and TRBJ1-1, with 7 bases matching TRBD1. The CDR3 totals 16 residues. Losses at the gene ends were 4 bases for V and 0 bases for J; bases not matched to a gene: 9. CDR1 SGHNT and CDR2 YYREEE come from the germline V gene (reference sequence). CDR3 sequence: CASSTGTASLNTEAFF. The CDR3 DNA is TGTGCCAGCAGCACAGGGACAGCGTCTTTGAACACTGAAGCTTTCTTT.

The V call is TRBV28, the J call TRBJ1-2, with D maybe TRBD1 (6 bases). Between the trimmed V and J ends, which lost 5 bases and 2 bases, there was a span of 15 bases. The CDR3 totals 15 residues. Germline loops: CDR1 MDHEN, CDR2 SYDVKM. The CDR3: CASSPRTGFNYGYTF. The CDR3 DNA follows: TGTGCCAGCAGTCCCCGCACAGGGTTCAACTATGGCTACACCTTC.

The V call is TRBV25-1, the J call TRBJ2-3; no definite D call. V gave up 3 bases and J gave up 0 bases, with 10 bases separating them. The germline gives CDR1 MGHDK, CDR2 SYGVNS. This CDR3 region has 15 residues. The CDR3 spells CASSDWASSTDTQYF. CDR3 sequence (DNA): TGTGCCAGCAGTGATTGGGCGTCTAGCACAGATACGCAGTATTTT.

This chain joins TRBV28 and TRBJ2-3, with 7 bases that match TRBD1. This CDR3 is 15 amino acids long. V was pared by 5 bases and J by 4 bases, with 9 bases of the junction left unmatched. Germline CDR1 and CDR2: MDHEN and SYDVKM. The CDR3 DNA follows: TGTGCCAGCAGTCGCCGAATGACAGGGTCAGATACGCAGTATTTT. It yields the protein CASSRRMTGSDTQYF.

This clone was seen a single time. V gene TRBV19 combines with J gene TRBJ2-3; D is possibly TRBD2 (6 bases). This CDR3 comprises 14 residues. Germline-derived CDR1 and CDR2 are LNHDA and SQIVND (reference sequence). Trimming pared 5 bases from V and 4 bases from J, leaving 13 bases between. CDR3 amino acids: CASSAGYGADTQYF. CDR3 DNA: TGTGCCAGTAGTGCGGGGTACGGTGCAGATACGCAGTATTTT.

This clone was recorded once. This chain uses TRBV21-1 with TRBJ2-7; the DNA was not used to check the table's D call, TRBD2. TRBV21-1 is a listed pseudogene. The CDR3 runs 18 residues. This chain's CDR3 is CASSKNRPSGIEIYEQYF. As DNA, the CDR3 is TGTGCCAGCAGCAAAAATCGGCCTAGCGGAATTGAGATCTACGAGCAGTACTTC.

The chain couples TRBV15 to TRBJ2-7, with D hard to call. The CDR3 loop spans 15 amino acids. CDR1 is LNHNV, CDR2 YYDKDF, per germline (reference sequence). V was pared by 7 bases and J by 5 bases, with 21 bases between. This chain's CDR3 is CATKSSPGGGDEQYF. CDR3 in DNA: TGTGCCACCAAAAGCAGCCCTGGTGGCGGCGACGAGCAGTACTTC.

The rearrangement uses TRBV5-1 and TRBJ2-1; 9 positions agree with TRBD2. This CDR3 is 16 amino acids long. The germline V gene has CDR1 SGHRS and CDR2 YFSETQ. J gave up 3 bases and V 4 bases, and 8 bases lay outside the gene matches. CDR3 DNA sequence: TGCGCCAGCAGCCTGGGGGAAGCGGGAGGCTACAATGAGCAGTTCTTC. Translation: CASSLGEAGGYNEQFF.

The J gene is TRBJ2-6, the V gene TRBV7-2, with D tentatively TRBD1 (6 bases). CDR3 size: 15 residues. V was pared by 5 bases and J by 0 bases, with 8 bases between. Germline V CDR1 and CDR2: SGHTA, FQGNSA. The CDR3 is CASSIQGSGANVLTF. DNA of the CDR3: TGTGCCAGCAGCATACAGGGCTCTGGGGCCAACGTCCTGACTTTC.

This chain uses TRBV4-1 with TRBJ1-2; perhaps TRBD1 as D (6 bases). Germline values: CDR1 MGHRA, CDR2 YSYEKL. The V end lost 1 base, the J end lost 3 bases, and 12 bases lay between the germline ends. The CDR3 runs 15 residues. CDR3 bases: TGCGCCAGCAGCCAAGCGACAGGCAATTACTATGGCTACACCTTC. The encoded protein is CASSQATGNYYGYTF.

The rearrangement links TRBV19 to TRBJ1-2; D possibly corresponds to TRBD1 (6 bases). The V and J ends lost 6 bases and 3 bases respectively, with 20 bases between them. Germline V gives CDR1 LNHDA, CDR2 SQIVND (reference sequence). There are 16 residues in the CDR3. The CDR3 nucleotides are TGTGCCAGTAGCGACTTCACAGGGATCGCGGACTATGGCTACACCTTC. This encodes CASSDFTGIADYGYTF.

V usage is TRBV7-9 and J usage is TRBJ1-6, with TRBD1 matching over 8 bases. This CDR3 region has 14 residues. Germline V CDR1 and CDR2: SEHNR, FQNEAQ (reference sequence). J gave up 7 bases and V 3 bases, and 2 bases lay outside the gene matches. The CDR3 reads CASSFGQGNSPLHF. CDR3 nucleotide sequence: TGTGCCAGCAGCTTCGGACAGGGCAATTCACCCCTCCACTTT.

The chain recombines TRBV4-2 with TRBJ2-1; 8 bases align to TRBD1. V dropped 3 bases and J dropped 8; count of bases not matched to a gene: 6. There are 14 residues in the CDR3. Germline V lookup: CDR1 LGHNA, CDR2 YNFKEQ. The CDR3 DNA reads TGTGCCAGCAGCCAGGCCGCACAGGGGGATGAGCAGTTCTTC. This encodes CASSQAAQGDEQFF.

The chain combines TRBV18 with TRBJ1-2; D unresolved. This CDR3 contains 13 residues. V lost 2 bases and J lost 5, with 9 bases in between. CDR1 and CDR2 (germline): KGHSH, LQKENI. CDR3 residues: CASSPERFYGYTF. Here the CDR3 DNA reads TGTGCCAGCTCACCAGAACGGTTTTATGGCTACACCTTC.